This is a list of T cell receptor beta chains from one sample in a study of CD8+CD57+ T cells in acquired aplastic anemia. MiXCR, applied by TCRdb to the reads, yields one record per CDR3 protein. Of around 430,000 distinct CDR3 sequences in the sample, around 30% were seen once. The specimen was sorted CD4+, CD8+, or CD8+CD57+ T cells (not recorded which) from PBMCs. These receptors came from a human donor with aplastic anemia. The CDR3 runs from the conserved cysteine through the conserved F or W. Each record gives: V gene, clone size, D gene, J gene, CDR3 DNA, CDR3 protein. D genes are given only for firm matches. The size field is filled for only some rows; it gives once, few, many or a size class.

TRBV27	many	.	TRBJ1-6	TGTGCCAGCAGTTTGACAAGTAATTCACCCCTCCACTTT	CASSLTSNSPLHF
TRBV3-1	.	.	TRBJ2-7	TGTGCCAGCAGCCAAGACAGGAACTACGAGCAGTACTTC	CASSQDRNYEQYF
TRBV20-1	few	.	TRBJ2-7	TGCAGTGCTGGACCCGGGTGGGGCGTCCACGAGCAGTACTTC	CSAGPGWGVHEQYF
TRBV7-8	many	.	TRBJ2-3	TGTGCCAGCAGCTTAGGAGTAGATACGCAGTATTTT	CASSLGVDTQYF
TRBV29-1	many	.	TRBJ2-5	TGCAGCGTTGAAGTAATAGGGACAGAGACCCAGTACTTC	CSVEVIGTETQYF
TRBV11-2	.	.	TRBJ1-1	TGTGCCAGCACCGCCCTGGACAAGGACAATGAAGCTTTCTTT	CASTALDKDNEAFF
TRBV10-3	many	.	TRBJ1-3	TGTGCCATACAGGGAACTGGAAACACCATATATTTT	CAIQGTGNTIYF
TRBV3-1	few	.	TRBJ1-2	TGTGCCAGCAGCCCGACAAGGACAGCTAACTATGGCTACACCTTC	CASSPTRTANYGYTF
TRBV7-2	many	.	TRBJ1-2	TGTGCCAGCAGCCTAGGACAGTCTCCTAACTATGGCTACACCTTC	CASSLGQSPNYGYTF
TRBV2	many	.	TRBJ1-3	TGTGCCAGCAGGTGGGACTCTGGAAACACCATATATTTT	CASRWDSGNTIYF
TRBV30	.	.	TRBJ2-3	TGTGCCCGGGGACGGATGGGGACAGATACGCAGTATTTT	CARGRMGTDTQYF
TRBV14	.	TRBD2	TRBJ2-7	TGTGCCAGCAGCCCGGGGGGTACGAGGAACGAGCAGTACTTC	CASSPGGTRNEQYF
TRBV24-1	few	.	TRBJ2-3	TGTGCCACCAGCAGGGGCGGGAGCACAGATACGCAGTATTTT	CATSRGGSTDTQYF
TRBV29-1	.	.	TRBJ2-5	TGCAGCGTTGACTCGGGGAGCCAAGAGACCCAGTACTTC	CSVDSGSQETQYF
TRBV20-1	many	.	TRBJ1-2	TGCAGTGCTAGAGCCCAGGGTGGGAACTATGGCTACACCTTC	CSARAQGGNYGYTF
TRBV25-1	.	TRBD1	TRBJ2-6	TGTGCCAGCAGTTCAGGGGGCGGTGGGGCCAACGTCCTGACTTTC	CASSSGGGGANVLTF
TRBV19	.	.	TRBJ1-4	TGTGCCAGTACCCCGGACAGAGGAAATGAAAAACTGTTTTTT	CASTPDRGNEKLFF
TRBV5-1	few	.	TRBJ2-7	TGCGCCAGCAGCTTGGGAAAAGGACTGGCCTCCTACGAGCAGTACTTC	CASSLGKGLASYEQYF
TRBV12-3/TRBV12-4	.	.	TRBJ1-6	TGTGCCAGCAGTTTAACTATAGGGGCGAATTCACCCCTCCACTTT	CASSLTIGANSPLHF
TRBV7-9	.	.	TRBJ2-1	TGTGCCAGCTGCCGGGACACATACACTGGGCAGTTCTTC	CASCRDTYTGQFF
TRBV10-3	many	TRBD1	TRBJ1-5	TGTGCCATCAGTCGGGACAGACAAAGTAGCAATCAGCCCCAGCATTTT	CAISRDRQSSNQPQHF
TRBV20-1	many	.	TRBJ1-1	TGCAGGGCGCTCCTGAACACTGAAGCTTTCTTT	CRALLNTEAFF
TRBV10-2	.	TRBD2	TRBJ2-7	TGCGCCAGTACCGGGACTAGCGGGGGGCGATACGAGCAGTACTTC	CASTGTSGGRYEQYF
TRBV10-3	many	TRBD2	TRBJ2-7	TGTGCCATCCAAAGAGCGGGGGGGCCCAACGAGCAGTACTTC	CAIQRAGGPNEQYF
TRBV7-2	many	.	TRBJ1-1	TGTGCCAGCAGCCCCCGAGACGATGCTTTCTTT	CASSPRDDAFF
TRBV19	few	.	TRBJ1-2	TGTGCCAGTAGCGAGAAGCCGGGTGGCTACACCTTC	CASSEKPGGYTF
TRBV2	once	.	TRBJ2-3	TGTGCCAGCAGTGCCTTGACAGGTAGCACAGATACGCAGTATTTT	CASSALTGSTDTQYF
TRBV20-1	few	.	TRBJ2-7	TGCAGTGCTAGAGATCCGATGGGGGAGCGAAAGTACTTC	CSARDPMGERKYF
TRBV10-3	.	.	TRBJ1-2	TGTGCCATCGGAGACAGCTACTATGGCTACACCTTC	CAIGDSYYGYTF
TRBV19	many	.	TRBJ1-1	TGTGCCAGTACCATCGCTGGGAACACTGAAGCTTTCTTT	CASTIAGNTEAFF
TRBV25-1	.	.	TRBJ1-1	TGTGCCACCAGTGATTTATGGGGGAATGAAGCTTTCTTT	CATSDLWGNEAFF
TRBV12-3/TRBV12-4	few	.	TRBJ2-1	TGCGCCAGCAGCTTGGCCTCGGGAGTGTTAGATGAGCAGTTCTTC	CASSLASGVLDEQFF
TRBV19	many	.	TRBJ2-2	TGTGCCAGTAGTTGGAAAGGAGGGGAGCTGTTTTTT	CASSWKGGELFF
TRBV11-1	many	.	TRBJ2-3	TGTGCCAGCAGCCGTCGACAGGTTAGCACAGATACGCAGTATTTT	CASSRRQVSTDTQYF
TRBV6-1	.	.	TRBJ1-2	TGTGCCAGCAGCGACGGGTATTTTAACTATGGCTACACCTTC	CASSDGYFNYGYTF
TRBV9	few	.	TRBJ1-5	TGTGCCAGCAGCACCCACCTGAGTCTTCAGCCCCAGCATTTT	CASSTHLSLQPQHF
TRBV10-1	.	TRBD2	TRBJ2-7	TGTGCCAGCAGTCCCGGACTAGGCCCTTTCGACGAGCAGTACTTC	CASSPGLGPFDEQYF
TRBV20-1	.	TRBD2	TRBJ2-1	TGCAGTGCTCCGGAGGGACTAGCGGGGTACAATGAGCAGTTCTTC	CSAPEGLAGYNEQFF
TRBV20-1	.	.	TRBJ2-3	TGCAGTGCTCAATTGGACAGCCTCACAGATACGCAGTATTTT	CSAQLDSLTDTQYF
TRBV9	.	TRBD2	TRBJ2-5	TGTGCCAGCAGCCTCCAAGCGGGAGAAGAGACCCAGTACTTC	CASSLQAGEETQYF
TRBV14	.	TRBD1	TRBJ2-7	TGTGCCAGCAGCCAAGATCGACGGGACAGGGTCTCTCTTCGGAGTTTTCAATCCTTC	CASSQDRRDRVSLRSFQSF
TRBV15	.	.	TRBJ2-7	TGTGCCACCCAGAGGGGGGCGGCTCTCGAGCAGTACTTC	CATQRGAALEQYF
TRBV5-1	.	.	TRBJ1-1	TGCGCCAGCAGCCCCGGCGGGCACTTGAACACTGAAGCTTTCTTT	CASSPGGHLNTEAFF
TRBV6-1	.	TRBD1	TRBJ2-7	TGTGCCAGCCGGGACAGGACCTACGAGCAGTACTTC	CASRDRTYEQYF
TRBV10-1	.	TRBD1	TRBJ2-7	TGCGCCAGCAGCCCAACAAGGACAGGGGACTACGAGCAGTACTTC	CASSPTRTGDYEQYF
TRBV7-2	few	TRBD1	TRBJ1-5	TGTGCCAGCAGCTCACAAACCCGGACAGGAATGACCCAGCATTTT	CASSSQTRTGMTQHF
TRBV11-1	few	TRBD1	TRBJ1-2	TGTGCCAGCAGCCAGAACAGGGGAGATCTTTATGGCTACACCTTC	CASSQNRGDLYGYTF
TRBV10-3	few	TRBD2	TRBJ2-3	TGTGCCAGCAGTGGAGGGAGGGCTAATACGCAGTATTTT	CASSGGRANTQYF